A single sample gave rise to the 5 T cell receptor beta chains below, sequenced in a study of T cells in Graves' hyperthyroidism and ophthalmopathy. Using RNA transcripts as the source, TCR beta CDR3 regions were amplified. The HTBI primer set served for first-round RT-PCR of the TCR CDR3. TCRdb fed the multiplex PCR reads into MiXCR, producing one record per CDR3 protein. Of about 600,000 distinct CDR3 sequences listed, 16% were seen once; the top ten hold around 3.5%. The material sequenced was blood. Receptors originate from a middle-aged woman with Graves' ophthalmopathy.

Regarding this clonotype: Its ends do not fully match the called genes, so a read error is possible. V is TRBV5-6 and J is TRBJ1-3, with 8 bases that match TRBD1. Looked up from germline, CDR1 is SGHDT and CDR2 is YYEEEE. This CDR3 spans 16 amino acids. The DNA of the CDR3 is TGTGCCAGCAGCTTGGGGACAGGGCTCTCTGGAAACACCATACATTTT. This translates into CASSLGTGLSGNTIHF.

In its sample, this clonotype was seen many times. The chain has TRBV3-1 and TRBJ2-1; D may correspond to TRBD1 or TRBD2 (5 bases each). Trimming removed 4 bases from V and 4 bases from J, with 17 bases in between. In germline, CDR1 is LGHDT, CDR2 YNNKEL (reference sequence). This CDR3 comprises 16 residues. CDR3 sequence reads: CASSPLEGPIYNEQFF. The CDR3 coding sequence is TGTGCCAGCAGCCCACTAGAGGGACCCATTTACAATGAGCAGTTCTTC.

In its sample, this clonotype was seen many times. The CDR3 is CASSLSKIAGNYEQYF. As DNA, the CDR3 is TGTGCCAGCAGTTTATCGAAGATAGCGGGGAACTACGAGCAGTACTTC. The chain joins TRBV27 to TRBJ2-7; 8 positions agree with TRBD2. V gave up 0 bases and J gave up 3 bases; unmatched junction bases: 7. This CDR3 has 16 amino acids. Germline assignment: CDR1 MNHEY and CDR2 SMNVEV (reference sequence).

The J gene is TRBJ1-2, the V gene TRBV7-2, with TRBD1 as a possible D gene (5 bases). The CDR3 loop spans 17 amino acids. Germline CDR1 SGHTA, CDR2 FQGNSA. V was clipped by 5 bases and J by 2 bases, with 21 bases between them. CDR3 amino acids: CASSLGTGGRENYGYTF. The CDR3, as DNA: TGTGCCAGCAGCCTAGGGACCGGAGGCAGGGAGAACTATGGCTACACCTTC.

The chain couples TRBV3-1 to TRBJ2-3; D remains unclear. V was cut by 6 bases and J by 6 bases, with 13 bases left in between. The CDR3 spans 13 residues. Germline V gives CDR1 LGHDT, CDR2 YNNKEL (reference sequence). CDR3 protein: CASSRNSGDTQYF. CDR3 nucleotides: TGTGCCAGCAGTCGAAATTCCGGGGATACGCAGTATTTT.